Shown below are 3 T cell receptor beta chains from a single sample sequenced in a study of T-cell reconstitution after alpha-beta-depleted transplantation in children (dated by TCRdb to 2016 to 2018). The library was made by PCR. The listed sequencing device is Illumina HiSeq 2500. TCR libraries were prepared with molecular barcoding, using unique molecular identifiers to normalize TCRbeta repertoire quantification. Using fastp at Q25 and MiXCR, TCRdb reprocessed the public reads and kept productive beta chains. Every entry covers one CDR3 protein and lists the most common genes and DNA from its rows. In this sample the table shows some 310,000 distinct CDR3 sequences, 23% of which occur a single time. 10% to 11% of the sample comes from the top ten. This sample's treatment or condition label indicates: allogeneic hematopoietic cell transplantation with graft depleted of TCRalphabeta T cells and CD19 B cells.

Specimen: PBMCs, mostly from graft donor cells, collected 180 days after TCRalphabeta/CD19-depleted stem cell transplant. These receptors originate from a male patient aged 5 to 17 who had a stem cell transplant for acute lymphoblastic leukemia, so the T cells may come from the graft donor.

The rearrangement links TRBV6-1 to TRBJ2-7, with a weak D call TRBD2 (5 bases). The CDR3 runs 16 residues. Germline values: CDR1 MNHNS, CDR2 SASEGT. V was cut by 8 bases and J by 4 bases, with 24 bases left in between. CDR3: CASLERASSLKYEQYF. The CDR3 DNA reads as TGTGCCAGCTTGGAGAGGGCTTCTAGTCTAAAGTACGAGCAGTACTTC.

The rearrangement links TRBV20-1 to TRBJ1-2; D is ambiguous. The CDR3 spans 11 residues. V was clipped by 5 bases and J by 4 bases, with 8 bases between them. CDR1 and CDR2 from the germline V gene are DFQATT and SNEGSKA (reference sequence). The CDR3: CSASEGYGYTF. The CDR3 nucleotides read TGCAGTGCTTCGGAGGGCTATGGCTACACCTTC.

This clonotype has just a few counts. The chain combines TRBV12-5 with TRBJ1-1; no clear D gene. Looked up from germline, CDR1 is LGHNT and CDR2 is FRNRAP. The V end lost 7 bases, the J end lost 3 bases, and 9 bases lay between the germline ends. There are 12 residues in the CDR3. The CDR3 bases are TGTGCTAGTGCATCCGGGGACACTGAAGCTTTCTTT. Translating it yields CASASGDTEAFF.